The clone carrying this TCR beta chain was seen repeatedly, ten times or more. Germline lookup yields CDR1 DFQATT and CDR2 SNEGSKA (reference sequence). Trimming left V 4 bases short and J 0 bases short, with 9 bases between. The length of the CDR3 is 13 residues. To make TCR beta libraries, researchers used iRepertoire HTBI primers and Arm-PCR of CDR3 regions. TCRdb passed the multiplex PCR reads through MiXCR, listing each CDR3 protein once. The sample has 400,000 to 500,000 distinct CDR3 sequences, approximately 16% seen once. Regarding time point: newly diagnosed GD, antithyroid drugs for less than 3 months. Preparation of the TCR library used RNA extracted from PBMCs. These data belong to a study of regulatory T cells in long-lasting Graves disease. Study as a whole: Patients with new Graves' disease had used antithyroid drugs below 3 months.

This sample also belongs to another study, concerning T cells in Graves' hyperthyroidism and ophthalmopathy.

Sequenced material: peripheral blood mononuclear cells (PBMCs), taken at new diagnosis, from a patient treated with antithyroid drugs. This clonotype was sampled from a woman between 40 and 55 years old with Graves disease. The V gene is TRBV20-1, the J gene TRBJ1-1; D is unresolved. CDR3 nucleotides: TGCAGTGCTAAGAGACGGTTGAACACTGAAGCTTTCTTT. Its translation is CSAKRRLNTEAFF.